This T cell receptor beta chain was captured in a study of beta chain features in type 1 diabetes. Looking at the study overall: The samples had about 100,000,000 sorted cells examined in all.

Findings and caveats of the study: A pattern of fewer insertions and more deletions at VDJ junctions was seen in type 1 diabetes patients.

Sequencing targeted expressed TCRB transcripts, as all isolated RNA had been reverse transcribed. Sequencing used immunoSEQ multiplex PCR; TCRdb keeps in-frame clones, though not all of them. In the table there are 90,000 to 110,000 clones, under 40% of which are singletons. One heparinised draw, averaging about 0.11 L, was taken per donor. Each of the CD4+ naive, central memory, regulatory and stem cell-like memory populations was sorted via CD45RO/CCR7/CD25/CD127/CD95/CD27. Details on this clone: The target antigen is unknown.

This clonotype originated in a woman younger than 35 in good health. The sequencing sample was made of stem cell memory CD4+ T cells from blood.

In DNA, the CDR3 is TGTGCCAGCAGTTACCTTAGGCTAGCGGCCAATGAGCAGTTCTTC. It specifies CASSYLRLAANEQFF. The chain has TRBV6-5 and TRBJ2-1; 7 nucleotides align to TRBD2. The CDR3 loop spans 15 amino acids. J lost 6 bases, V lost 2 bases, and 7 bases had no gene match. Germline V gene lookup returns CDR1 MNHEY and CDR2 SVGAGI.